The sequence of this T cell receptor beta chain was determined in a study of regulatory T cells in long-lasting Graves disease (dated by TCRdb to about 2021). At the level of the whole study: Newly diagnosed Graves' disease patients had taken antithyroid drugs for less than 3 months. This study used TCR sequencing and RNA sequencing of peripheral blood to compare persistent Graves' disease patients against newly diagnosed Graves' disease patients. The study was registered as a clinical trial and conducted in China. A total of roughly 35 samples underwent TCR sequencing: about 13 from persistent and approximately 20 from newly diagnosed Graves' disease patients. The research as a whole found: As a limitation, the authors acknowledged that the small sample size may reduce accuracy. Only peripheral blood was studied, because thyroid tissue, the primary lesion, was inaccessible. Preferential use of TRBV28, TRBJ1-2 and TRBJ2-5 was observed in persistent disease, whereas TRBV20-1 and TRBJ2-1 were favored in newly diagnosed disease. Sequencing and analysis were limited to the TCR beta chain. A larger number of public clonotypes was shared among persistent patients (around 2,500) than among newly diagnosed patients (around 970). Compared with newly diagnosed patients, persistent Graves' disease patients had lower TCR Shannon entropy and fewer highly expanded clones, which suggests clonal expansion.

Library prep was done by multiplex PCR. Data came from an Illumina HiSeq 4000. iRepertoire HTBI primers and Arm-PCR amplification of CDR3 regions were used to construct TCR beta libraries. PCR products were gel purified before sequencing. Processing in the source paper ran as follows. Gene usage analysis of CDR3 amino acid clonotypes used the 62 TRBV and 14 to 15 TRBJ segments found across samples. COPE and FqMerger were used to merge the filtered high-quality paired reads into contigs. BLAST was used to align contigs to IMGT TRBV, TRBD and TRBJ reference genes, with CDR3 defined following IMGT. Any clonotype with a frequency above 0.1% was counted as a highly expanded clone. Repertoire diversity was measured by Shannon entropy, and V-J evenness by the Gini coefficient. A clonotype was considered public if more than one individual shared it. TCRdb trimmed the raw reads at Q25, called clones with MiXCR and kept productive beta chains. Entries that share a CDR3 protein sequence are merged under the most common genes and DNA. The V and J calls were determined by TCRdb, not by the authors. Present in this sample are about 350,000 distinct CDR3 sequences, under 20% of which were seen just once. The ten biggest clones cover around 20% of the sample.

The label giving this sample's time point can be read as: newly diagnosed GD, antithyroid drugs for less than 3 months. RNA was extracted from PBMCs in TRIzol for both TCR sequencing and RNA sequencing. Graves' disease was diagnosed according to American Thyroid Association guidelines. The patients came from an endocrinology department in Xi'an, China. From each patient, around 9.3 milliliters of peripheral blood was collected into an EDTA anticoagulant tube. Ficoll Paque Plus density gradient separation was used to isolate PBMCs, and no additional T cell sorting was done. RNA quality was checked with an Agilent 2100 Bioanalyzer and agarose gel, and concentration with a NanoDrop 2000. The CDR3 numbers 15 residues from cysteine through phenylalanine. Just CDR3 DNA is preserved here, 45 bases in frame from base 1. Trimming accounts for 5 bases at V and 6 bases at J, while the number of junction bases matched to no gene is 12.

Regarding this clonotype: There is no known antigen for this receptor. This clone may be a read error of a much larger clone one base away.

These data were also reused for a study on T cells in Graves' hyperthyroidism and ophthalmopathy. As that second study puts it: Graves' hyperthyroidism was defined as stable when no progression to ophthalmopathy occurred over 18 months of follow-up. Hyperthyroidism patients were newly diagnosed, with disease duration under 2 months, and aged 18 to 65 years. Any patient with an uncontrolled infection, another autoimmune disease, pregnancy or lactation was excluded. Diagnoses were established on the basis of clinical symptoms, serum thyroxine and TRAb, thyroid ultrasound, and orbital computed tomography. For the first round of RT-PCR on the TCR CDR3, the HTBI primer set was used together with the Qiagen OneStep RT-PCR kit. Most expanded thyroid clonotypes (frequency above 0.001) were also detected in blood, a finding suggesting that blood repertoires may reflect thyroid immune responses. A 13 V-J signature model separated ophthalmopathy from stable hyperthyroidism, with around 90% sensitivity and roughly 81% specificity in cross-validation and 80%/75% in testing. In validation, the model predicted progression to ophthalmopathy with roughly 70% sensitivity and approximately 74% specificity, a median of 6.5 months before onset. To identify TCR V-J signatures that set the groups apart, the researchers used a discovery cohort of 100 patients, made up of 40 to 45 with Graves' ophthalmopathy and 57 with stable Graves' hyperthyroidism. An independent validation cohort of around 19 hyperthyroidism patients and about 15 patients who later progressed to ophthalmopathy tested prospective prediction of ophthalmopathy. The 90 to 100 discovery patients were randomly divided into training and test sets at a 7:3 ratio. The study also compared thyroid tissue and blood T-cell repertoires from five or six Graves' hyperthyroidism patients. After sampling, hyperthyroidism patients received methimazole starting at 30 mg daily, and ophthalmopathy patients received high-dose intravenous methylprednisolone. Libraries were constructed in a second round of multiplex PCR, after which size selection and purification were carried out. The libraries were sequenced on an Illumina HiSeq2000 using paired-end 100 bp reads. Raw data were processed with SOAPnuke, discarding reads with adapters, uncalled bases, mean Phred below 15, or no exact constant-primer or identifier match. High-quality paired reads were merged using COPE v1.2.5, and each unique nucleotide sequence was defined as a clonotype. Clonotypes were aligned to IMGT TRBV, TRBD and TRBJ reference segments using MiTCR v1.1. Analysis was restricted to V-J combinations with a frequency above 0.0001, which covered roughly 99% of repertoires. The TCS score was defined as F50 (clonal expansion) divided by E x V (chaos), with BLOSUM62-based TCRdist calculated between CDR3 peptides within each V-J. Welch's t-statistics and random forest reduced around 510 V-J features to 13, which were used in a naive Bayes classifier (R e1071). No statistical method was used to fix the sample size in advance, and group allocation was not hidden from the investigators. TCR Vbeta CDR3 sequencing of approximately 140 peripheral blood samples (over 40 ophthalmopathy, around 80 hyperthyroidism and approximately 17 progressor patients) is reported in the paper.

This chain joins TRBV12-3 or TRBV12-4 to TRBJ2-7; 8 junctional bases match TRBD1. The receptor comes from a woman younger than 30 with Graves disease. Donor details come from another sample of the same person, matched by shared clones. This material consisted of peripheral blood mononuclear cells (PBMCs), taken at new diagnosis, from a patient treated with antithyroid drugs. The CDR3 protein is CASSPGQGHQGEQYF. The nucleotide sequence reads TGTGCCAGCAGTCCCGGACAGGGCCATCAGGGCGAGCAGTACTTC.